Listed here is a single TCR beta chain. Its antigen is not identified. This record belongs to a study of TIL therapy for anti-PD-1-resistant metastatic lung cancer. Study information: Median tumor PD-L1 proportion score was 5.5% to 6.5%.

Study-level points and caveats: Many TIL product clones were absent from baseline tumor, suggesting clonal contraction. TIL cultures after expansion showed higher clonality and lower diversity than baseline tumor (median around 6% vs 30%).

The CDR3 contains 15 residues. The germline gives CDR1 MNHEY, CDR2 SMNVEV (reference sequence). V dropped 6 bases and J dropped 10 bases, with 23 bases sitting between them. Sequencing used immunoSEQ v3. Sequenced by immunoSEQ multiplex PCR; TCRdb stores in-frame clones only, minus some. The table has 95,000 or so clones, roughly 65% seen once. Time point reported: pre-treatment sample, taken before nivolumab and TIL therapy. Tumor tissue came from excised metastases, mostly pleural nodules or supraclavicular lymph nodes. Adults with stage 4 NSCLC were enrolled in a phase I trial. The TCR was taken from a person between 25 and 80 years old with non-small cell lung cancer. This material consisted of tumor tissue, taken at baseline. This chain connects TRBV27 to TRBJ2-3, with D perhaps matching TRBD2 (6 bases). DNA for the CDR3: TGTGCCAGCAGCAGTGCTGGGACTGCTGGGATTGCGCAGTATTTT. Translation gives CASSSAGTAGIAQYF.